This T cell receptor beta chain was captured by sequencing in a study of identical twins. TCRdb independently ran MiXCR on the 5' RACE reads; one entry per CDR3 protein. The table has about 890,000 distinct CDR3 sequences, more than 9% seen once. Study results and limitations: Sequences that were beta out-of-frame showed weaker excess twin sharing.

Germline CDR1 reads SGHRS; CDR2 reads YFSETQ. V gave up 4 bases and J gave up 4 bases; unmatched junction bases: 7. CDR3 length equals 16 residues. Notes on this clonotype: Antigen unknown.

The same specimen was also included in a second study, on yellow fever vaccine responses in identical twins.

The chain is built from TRBV5-1 and TRBJ2-2; 10 nucleotides align to TRBD1. The clonotype was recovered from a woman aged 18 to 35 in good health. Sequenced: PBMCs. The CDR3: CASSKGQGHSTGELFF. CDR3 coding DNA: TGCGCCAGCAGCAAGGGACAGGGGCATTCCACCGGGGAGCTGTTTTTT. The full variable domain, its missing parts supplied by reference TRBV5-1 and TRBJ2-2, is KAGVTQTPRYLIKTRGQQVTLSCSPISGHRSVSWYQQTPGQGLQFLFEYFSETQRNKGNFPGRFSGRQFSNSRSEMNVSTLELGDSALYLCASSKGQGHSTGELFFGEGSRLTVL.